The next 25 T cell receptor beta chains were all read from a single sample in a study of blood T cell repertoires in COVID-19. Sequenced by immunoSEQ multiplex PCR; TCRdb stores in-frame clones only, minus some. In the table there are 150,000 to 200,000 clones, 85% of which are singletons. Sequenced material: peripheral blood. The receptors were sampled from a human donor with acute or convalescent COVID-19. The donor label of this sample is uncertain.

This chain uses TRBV5-1 with TRBJ1-2, with D tentatively TRBD1 (6 bases). The CDR3 extends over 13 amino acids. V gave up 1 base and J gave up 8 bases, with 12 bases separating them. Germline V gene sequence: CDR1 SGHRS, CDR2 YFSETQ. Here the CDR3 DNA reads TGCGCCAGCAGCTTGACACAGCAGGGGGGCTACACCTTC. It codes for CASSLTQQGGYTF.

This clone showed up just a few times. V usage is TRBV7-2 and J usage is TRBJ1-1; 10 bases match TRBD1. V shed 3 bases, J shed 6 bases, and the junction held 7 bases outside the gene matches. Germline lookup yields CDR1 SGHTA and CDR2 FQGNSA. The CDR3 has 15 residues. The CDR3 here is CASSLTTGGASEAFF. CDR3 nucleotide sequence: TGTGCCAGCAGCTTGACGACAGGGGGCGCTTCTGAAGCTTTCTTT.

The genes are TRBV4-2 and TRBJ2-1; 11 bases line up with TRBD2. CDR3 length: 19 residues. CDR1 LGHNA and CDR2 YNFKEQ come from the germline V gene. With 3 bases clipped from V and 6 bases from J, the junction kept 16 bases outside the gene matches. CDR3 nucleotides: TGTGCCAGCAGCCACATAGCGGGGGGGCCTCAACCGGTAGGCAATGAGCAGTTCTTC. Encoded protein: CASSHIAGGPQPVGNEQFF.

The V call is TRBV7-9, the J call TRBJ1-2, with D possibly being TRBD1 (5 bases). The CDR3 runs to 11 residues. CDR1 is SEHNR, CDR2 FQNEAQ, per germline (reference sequence). The V end was cut by 7 bases, the J end by 8 bases, with 11 bases between. This CDR3 is CASTAGLGYTF. CDR3 DNA: TGTGCCAGCACGGCAGGGCTAGGCTACACCTTC.

This chain uses TRBV7-3 with TRBJ2-2; 7 positions match TRBD1. Trimming at V came to 4 bases and at J to 0 bases, leaving 8 bases not matched to a gene. CDR3 size: 17 residues. In germline, CDR1 is SGHTA, CDR2 FQGTGA. The CDR3 loop is CASSWRPGQTNTGELFF. For the CDR3, the DNA is TGTGCCAGCAGCTGGAGACCGGGACAGACGAACACCGGGGAGCTGTTTTTT.

This clone appeared a single time. The chain couples TRBV5-4 to TRBJ1-1; tentative D call: TRBD1 (5 bases). V lost 2 bases, J lost 0 bases, and 14 bases lay in between. Germline V gene sequence: CDR1 SGHNT, CDR2 YYREEE (reference sequence). CDR3 length equals 16 residues. The CDR3 region is CASSLYRTTMNTEAFF. In DNA form, the CDR3 reads TGTGCCAGCAGCTTATACAGGACGACGATGAACACTGAAGCTTTCTTT.

This clone was detected only a few times. The CDR3 nucleotides read TGCGCCAGCAGCCACTATAAGGGGGACACCGGGGAGCTGTTTTTT. Its translation: CASSHYKGDTGELFF. The chain carries TRBV4-1 and TRBJ2-2, with D maybe TRBD1 (6 bases). Between the trimmed V and J ends, which lost 3 bases and 3 bases, there was a span of 11 bases. CDR1 and CDR2 (germline): MGHRA, YSYEKL. CDR3 length: 15 amino acids.

Points on this clone: Within the sample, other DNA sequences also encode this same CDR3. The chain uses TRBV28 and TRBJ1-6; the match to TRBD1 covers 8 bases. J was trimmed by 9 bases and V by 3 bases; bases with no gene match: 4. CDR3 length: 14 amino acids. Germline V CDR1 and CDR2: MDHEN, SYDVKM. Here the CDR3 DNA reads TGTGCCAGCAGTTTGATACAGGGGGGTTCACCCCTCCACTTT. Encoded protein: CASSLIQGGSPLHF.

The chain is built from TRBV5-1 and TRBJ2-2; 8 nucleotides agree with TRBD1. Trimming took 4 bases from V and 0 from J; bases not matched to a gene: 11. Germline CDR1 and CDR2: SGHRS and YFSETQ. The CDR3 totals 18 residues. In DNA form, the CDR3 reads TGCGCCAGCAGCCCCCGGGACAGGTTACCTACGAACACCGGGGAGCTGTTTTTT. Translating it yields CASSPRDRLPTNTGELFF.

V is TRBV18 and J is TRBJ2-3; D is ambiguous. In germline, CDR1 is KGHSH, CDR2 LQKENI. The CDR3 consists of 14 residues. V was pared by 2 bases and J by 7 bases, with 13 bases between. CDR3 DNA: TGTGCCAGCTCACCAGTCTACCCCCGTAATACGCAGTATTTT. Amino acid sequence: CASSPVYPRNTQYF.

The chain links TRBV5-1 to TRBJ1-6; D unresolved. Trimming took 0 bases from V and 8 from J, leaving 6 bases between them. Looked up from germline, CDR1 is SGHRS and CDR2 is YFSETQ. The CDR3 is 13 residues long. The CDR3 DNA is TGCGCCAGCAGCTTGGGCGGAGATTCACCCCTCCACTTT. It is translated as CASSLGGDSPLHF.

The V gene is TRBV11-3, the J gene TRBJ2-1, with TRBD2 identical over 7 bases. Trimming took 4 bases from V and 9 from J; bases not matched to a gene: 12. The length of the CDR3 is 15 residues. Germline values: CDR1 SGHNT, CDR2 YENEEA. The CDR3 nucleotides are TGTGCCAGCAGCTCAAGCGGGGCTGGCCGGGGTGAGCAGTTCTTC. Residues: CASSSSGAGRGEQFF.

The genes are TRBV7-2 and TRBJ1-2; 7 bases are a match to TRBD1. The CDR3 has 15 residues. The ends lost 0 bases at V and 4 bases at J; junction bases unmatched: 5. From germline, CDR1 is SGHTA and CDR2 FQGNSA. The CDR3 spells CASSLARQGGYGYTF. The CDR3 DNA reads as TGTGCCAGCAGCTTAGCGCGACAGGGTGGCTATGGCTACACCTTC.

The chain has TRBV18 and TRBJ1-5, with 10 bases that match TRBD1. CDR3 length equals 18 residues. Per germline, CDR1 KGHSH and CDR2 LQKENI. Unmatched junction bases numbered 12, after V lost 5 bases and J lost 2 bases. In DNA form, the CDR3 reads TGTGCCAGCTCAACAATGGGACCCGGGACAGGGGGCAATCAGCCCCAGCATTTT. Its translation: CASSTMGPGTGGNQPQHF.

The chain has TRBV28 and TRBJ1-5; no definite D call. This CDR3 comprises 15 residues. The V gene lost 2 bases and the J gene lost 3 bases, with 11 bases spanning the gap. Germline V lookup: CDR1 MDHEN, CDR2 SYDVKM. CDR3 coding DNA: TGTGCCAGCAGTTTAACGAATCAGATCAATCAGCCCCAGCATTTT. This gives the protein CASSLTNQINQPQHF.

The chain couples TRBV7-9 to TRBJ1-6, with TRBD1 matching 8 bases. The V segment lost 5 bases and the J segment 10 bases; nucleotides outside the gene matches: 10. The germline CDR1 and CDR2 sequences are SEHNR and FQNEAQ (reference sequence). The CDR3 sequence is 15 residues long. The chain's CDR3 is CASSPQTGAGSPLHF. CDR3 bases: TGTGCCAGCAGCCCTCAGACAGGGGCGGGATCACCCCTCCACTTT.

This clone appeared once. This chain links TRBV7-2 with TRBJ1-1; D is unresolved. V was pared by 5 bases and J by 2 bases, with 9 bases between. Germline values: CDR1 SGHTA, CDR2 FQGNSA. CDR3 size: 13 residues. CDR3 residues: CASSTARNTEAFF. DNA of the CDR3: TGTGCCAGCAGCACAGCAAGAAACACTGAAGCTTTCTTT.

This clone was recorded a few times. The rearrangement links TRBV3-1 (or the pseudogene TRBV3-2) to TRBJ1-1; D not resolved. The V gene's germline CDR1 is LGHDT and CDR2 YNNKEL (reference sequence). Trimming stripped 4 bases from V and 1 base from J, with 10 bases between. The CDR3 covers 14 residues. This CDR3 reads CASSRTYRNTEAFF. CDR3 sequence (DNA): TGTGCCAGCAGCCGAACTTACAGGAACACTGAAGCTTTCTTT.

This chain links TRBV6-5 with TRBJ2-7, with TRBD2 matching over 9 bases. V lost 8 bases to trimming and J lost 2 bases; unmatched junction nucleotides: 4. Germline V gene data show CDR1 as MNHEY and CDR2 as SVGAGI. The CDR3 sequence is 13 residues long. The CDR3 is CASGLAGTYEQYF. CDR3 nucleotides: TGTGCCAGCGGGCTAGCGGGGACCTACGAGCAGTACTTC.

The chain recombines TRBV28 with TRBJ2-2; D is unresolved. The CDR3 spans 15 residues. Trimming left V 6 bases short and J 5 bases short, with 16 bases between. CDR1 is MDHEN, CDR2 SYDVKM, per germline. The DNA of the CDR3 is TGTGCCAGCAGGCATGGTCGGAGAGGAACCGGGGAGCTGTTTTTT. As protein: CASRHGRRGTGELFF.

The J gene is TRBJ1-3, the V gene TRBV10-1; the match to TRBD1 covers 8 bases. V gave up 2 bases and J gave up 3 bases; unmatched junction bases: 15. This CDR3 contains 19 residues. In germline, CDR1 is WNHNN, CDR2 SYGVQD (reference sequence). This CDR3 reads CASSEKRRDRRGFGNTIYF. The CDR3 DNA reads as TGCGCCAGCAGTGAGAAGCGCCGGGACAGGAGGGGATTTGGAAACACCATATATTTT.

The rearrangement joins TRBV20-1 to TRBJ1-2, with unresolved D. Germline V lookup: CDR1 DFQATT, CDR2 SNEGSKA (reference sequence). V shed 4 bases and J shed 4 bases, with 7 bases lying between them. The CDR3 is 11 amino acids. CDR3 sequence (DNA): TGCAGTGCTATTCGCGGCTATGGCTACACCTTC. Protein product: CSAIRGYGYTF.

The gene calls are TRBV5-1 and TRBJ1-2; D is unresolved. The CDR3 has 15 amino acids. Germline-derived CDR1 and CDR2 are SGHRS and YFSETQ. V lost 2 bases to trimming and J lost 8 bases, with 19 bases between them. The CDR3 reads CASSLYLGGLGGYTF. The DNA of the CDR3 is TGCGCCAGCAGCTTATATTTGGGAGGCCTTGGCGGCTACACCTTC.

The chain carries TRBV5-4 and TRBJ2-1, with 11 nucleotides matching TRBD2. The CDR3 has 16 residues. J lost 0 bases, V lost 4 bases, and 3 bases had no gene match. CDR1 is SGHNT and CDR2 is YYREEE in the germline V gene (reference sequence). The CDR3 loop reads CASSQLAGDSYNEQFF. The CDR3 region has the DNA TGTGCCAGCAGCCAACTAGCGGGGGACTCCTACAATGAGCAGTTCTTC. Full variable domain (rest looked up from reference TRBV5-4 and TRBJ2-1): ETGVTQSPTHLIKTRGQQVTLRCSSQSGHNTVSWYQQALGQGPQFIFQYYREEENGRGNFPPRFSGLQFPNYSSELNVNALELDDSALYLCASSQLAGDSYNEQFFGPGTRLTVL.

This clone has more than one count but fewer than ten. The chain has TRBV3-1 (or the pseudogene TRBV3-2) and TRBJ1-1, with 7 positions matching TRBD1. The V and J ends lost 0 bases and 1 base, in that order; junction bases with no gene match: 14. The CDR3 is 19 amino acids. Germline V CDR1 and CDR2: LGHDT, YNNKEL (reference sequence). CDR3 coding DNA: TGTGCCAGCAGCCAAGATAACAGGGGAGGTGCCACCCGGAACACTGAAGCTTTCTTT. Translating it yields CASSQDNRGGATRNTEAFF.